The sequence of this T cell receptor (beta chain) was determined in a study of chemoradiotherapy in HPV16-positive cancers (dated by TCRdb to between 2021 and 2024). Study-wide context: Candidate HPV-specific T-cell clones and common TCR motifs were defined through functional T-cell assays on cells from a couple of HPV16-positive patients. Whether T-cell immunity against the HPV oncoproteins E6 and E7 changes during chemoradiotherapy and whether survival is affected by this immunity were examined in the study. TCR repertoires from around 80 patients with HPV-related cancers were then used to track the candidate HPV-specific TCRs and motifs.

Regarding this clone: Its antigen remains unidentified. Base qualities are not at hand, and no much larger clone is one base apart.

Repertoires were sampled repeatedly over the course of chemoradiotherapy, so clonal expansion could be followed in the tumor microenvironment. Results and caveats for the whole study, not just this receptor: Only two HPV16-positive patients were used to derive the functional definition of HPV-specific T cells, and the survival association was reported for HPV16-positive patients. Expansion of candidate HPV-specific clones and E7-related TCR motifs was observed in the tumor microenvironment during treatment, whereas no such expansion was observed for non-HPV-specific T cells. Among HPV16-positive patients, expansion of HPV-responsive T cells during chemoradiotherapy was associated with better recurrence-free survival.

Its CDR3 holds 13 amino acids, cysteine through phenylalanine. Of the read, only the CDR3 DNA is kept; its 39 bases are in frame from base 1. The V end gives up 5 bases and the J end 11 bases, leaving 11 bases in the junction not matched to a gene. The germline V gene specifies SGHTA as CDR1 and FQGTGA as CDR2. The library was built by means of the immunoSEQ multiplex PCR assay. Drawn from immuneACCESS, this table holds only the in-frame rearrangements with V and J called that TCRdb kept. Clones are partly lost; checked studies trace under half to an unresolved V gene and leave the rest unexplained. Recorded for this sample are 30,000 to 40,000 clones; roughly 78% of them occurred a single time. Around 4% of the sample comes from the top ten.

The clonotype was recovered from a human donor with HPV-associated anogenital cancer. The material sequenced was blood, taken from a patient who underwent chemoradiotherapy. The rearranged chain carries TRBV7-3 and TRBJ1-1; TRBD1 matches 7 bases in the middle. The CDR3: CASSLQGVIGAFF. The DNA sequence follows: TGTGCCAGCAGCCTCCAGGGGGTCATCGGGGCTTTCTTT.